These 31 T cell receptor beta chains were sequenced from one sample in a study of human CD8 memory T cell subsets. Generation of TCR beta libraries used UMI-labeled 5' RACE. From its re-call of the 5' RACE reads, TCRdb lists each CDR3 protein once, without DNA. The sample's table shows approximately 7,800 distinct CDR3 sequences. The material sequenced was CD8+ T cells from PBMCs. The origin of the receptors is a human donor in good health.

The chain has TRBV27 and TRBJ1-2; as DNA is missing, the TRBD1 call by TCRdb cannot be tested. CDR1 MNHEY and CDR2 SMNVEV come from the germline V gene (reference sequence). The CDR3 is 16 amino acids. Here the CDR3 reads CASSLYSRGTNYGYTF.

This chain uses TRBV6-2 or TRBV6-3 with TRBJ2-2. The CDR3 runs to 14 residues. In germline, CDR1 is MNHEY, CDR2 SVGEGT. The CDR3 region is CASSYDGNTGELFF.

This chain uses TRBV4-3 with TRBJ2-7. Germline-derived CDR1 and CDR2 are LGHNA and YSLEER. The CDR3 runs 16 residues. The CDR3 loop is CASSQDYSGSSYEQYF.

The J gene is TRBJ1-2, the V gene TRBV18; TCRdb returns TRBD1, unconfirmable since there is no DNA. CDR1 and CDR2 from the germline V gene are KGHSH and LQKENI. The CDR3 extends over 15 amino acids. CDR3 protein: CASSPDRGANYGYTF.

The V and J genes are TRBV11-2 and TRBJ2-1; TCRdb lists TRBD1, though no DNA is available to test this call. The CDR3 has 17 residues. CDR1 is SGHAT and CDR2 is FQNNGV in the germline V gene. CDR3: CASSFYPGQEAYNEQFF.

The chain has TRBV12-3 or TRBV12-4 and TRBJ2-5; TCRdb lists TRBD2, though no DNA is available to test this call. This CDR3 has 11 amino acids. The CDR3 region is CASSGGATQYF.

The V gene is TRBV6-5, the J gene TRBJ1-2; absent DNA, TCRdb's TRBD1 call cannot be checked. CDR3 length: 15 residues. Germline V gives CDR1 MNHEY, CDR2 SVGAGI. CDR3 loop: CASSDRDRGVYGYTF.

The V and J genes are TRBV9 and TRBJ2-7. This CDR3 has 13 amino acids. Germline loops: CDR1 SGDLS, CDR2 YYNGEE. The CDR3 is CASSVASNYEQYF.

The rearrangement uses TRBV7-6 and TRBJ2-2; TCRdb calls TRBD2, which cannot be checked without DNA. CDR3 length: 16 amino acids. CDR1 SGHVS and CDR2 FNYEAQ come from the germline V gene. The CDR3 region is CASSLDEGTYTGELFF.

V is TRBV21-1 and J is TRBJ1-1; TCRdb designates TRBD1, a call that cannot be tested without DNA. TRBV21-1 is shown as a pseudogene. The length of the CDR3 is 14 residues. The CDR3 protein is CASSNGQINTEAFF.

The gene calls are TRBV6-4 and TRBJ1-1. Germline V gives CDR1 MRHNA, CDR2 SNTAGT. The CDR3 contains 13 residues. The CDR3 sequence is CASSDSQNTEAFF.

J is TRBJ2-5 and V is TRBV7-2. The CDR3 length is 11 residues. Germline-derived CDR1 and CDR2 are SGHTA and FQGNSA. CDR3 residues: CASSLKETQYF.

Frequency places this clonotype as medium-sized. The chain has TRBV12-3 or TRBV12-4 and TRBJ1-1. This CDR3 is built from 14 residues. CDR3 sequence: CASSFWGRNTEAFF.

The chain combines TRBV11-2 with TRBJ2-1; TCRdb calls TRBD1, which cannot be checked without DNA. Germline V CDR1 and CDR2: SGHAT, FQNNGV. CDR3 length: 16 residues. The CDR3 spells CASSLGLAGAGPEQFF.

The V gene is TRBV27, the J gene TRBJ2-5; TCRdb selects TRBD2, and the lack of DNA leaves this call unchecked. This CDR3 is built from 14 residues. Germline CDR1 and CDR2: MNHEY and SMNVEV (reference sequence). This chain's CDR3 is CASSKGPYQETQYF.

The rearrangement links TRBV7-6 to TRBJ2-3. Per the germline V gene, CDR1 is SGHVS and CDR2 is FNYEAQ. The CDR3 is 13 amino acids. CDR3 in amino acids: CASSLAVTDTQYF.

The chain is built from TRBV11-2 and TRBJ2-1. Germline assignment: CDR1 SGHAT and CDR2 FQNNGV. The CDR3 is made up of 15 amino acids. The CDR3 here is CASSTDRALYNEQFF.

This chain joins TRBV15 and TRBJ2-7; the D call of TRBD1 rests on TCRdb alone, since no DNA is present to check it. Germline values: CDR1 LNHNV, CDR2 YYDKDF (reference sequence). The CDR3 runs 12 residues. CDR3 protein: CATSLDSYEQYF.

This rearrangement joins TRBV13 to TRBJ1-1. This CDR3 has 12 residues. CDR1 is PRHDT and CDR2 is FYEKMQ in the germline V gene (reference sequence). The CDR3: CASSFHTAEAFF.

Here the CDR3 reads CASSVGLAAGSQYF. V gene TRBV7-2 combines with J gene TRBJ2-5; TCRdb indicates TRBD2, and absent DNA this call remains unverified. The CDR3 is 14 amino acids. Germline CDR1 SGHTA, CDR2 FQGNSA.

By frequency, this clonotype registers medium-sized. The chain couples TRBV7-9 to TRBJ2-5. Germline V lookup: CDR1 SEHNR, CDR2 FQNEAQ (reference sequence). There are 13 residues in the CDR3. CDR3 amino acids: CASSLGEQETQYF.

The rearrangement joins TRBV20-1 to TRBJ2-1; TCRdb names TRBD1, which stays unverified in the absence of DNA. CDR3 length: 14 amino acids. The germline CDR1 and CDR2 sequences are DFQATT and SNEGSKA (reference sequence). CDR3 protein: CSARGDAYYNEQFF.

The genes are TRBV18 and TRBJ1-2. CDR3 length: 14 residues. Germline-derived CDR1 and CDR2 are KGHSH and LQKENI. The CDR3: CASSPPVRAYGYTF.

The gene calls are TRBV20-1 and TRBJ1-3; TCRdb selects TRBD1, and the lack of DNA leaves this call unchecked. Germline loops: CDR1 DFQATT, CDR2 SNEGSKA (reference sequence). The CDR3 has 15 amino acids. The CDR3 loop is CSATPSSTSGNTIYF.

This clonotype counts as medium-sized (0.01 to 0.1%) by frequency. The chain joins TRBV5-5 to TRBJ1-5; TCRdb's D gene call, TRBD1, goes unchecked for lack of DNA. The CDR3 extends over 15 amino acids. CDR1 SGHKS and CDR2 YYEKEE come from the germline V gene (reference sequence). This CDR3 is CASSGTGGGIQPQHF.

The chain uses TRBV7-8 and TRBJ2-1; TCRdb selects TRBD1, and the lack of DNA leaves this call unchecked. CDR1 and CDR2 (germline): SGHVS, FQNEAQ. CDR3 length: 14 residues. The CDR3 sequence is CASSLDGHLNEQFF.

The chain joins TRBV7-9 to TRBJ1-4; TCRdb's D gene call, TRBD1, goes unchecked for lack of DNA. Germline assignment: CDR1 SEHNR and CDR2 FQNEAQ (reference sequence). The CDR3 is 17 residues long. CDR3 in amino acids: CASSSQLGETANEKLFF.

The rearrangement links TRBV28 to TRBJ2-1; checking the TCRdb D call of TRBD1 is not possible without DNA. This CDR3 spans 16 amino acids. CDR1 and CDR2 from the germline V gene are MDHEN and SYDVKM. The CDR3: CASTQQGYGSYNEQFF.

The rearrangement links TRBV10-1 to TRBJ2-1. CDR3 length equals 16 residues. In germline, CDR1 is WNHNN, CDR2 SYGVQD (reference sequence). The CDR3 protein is CASSESMGVSYNEQFF.

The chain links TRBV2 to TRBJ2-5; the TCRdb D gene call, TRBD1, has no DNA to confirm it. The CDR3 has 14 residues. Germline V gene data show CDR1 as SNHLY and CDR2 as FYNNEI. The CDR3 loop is CASSRTGIQETQYF.

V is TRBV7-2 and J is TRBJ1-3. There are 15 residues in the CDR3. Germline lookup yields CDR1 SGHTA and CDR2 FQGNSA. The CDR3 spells CASSLETVAGNTIYF.